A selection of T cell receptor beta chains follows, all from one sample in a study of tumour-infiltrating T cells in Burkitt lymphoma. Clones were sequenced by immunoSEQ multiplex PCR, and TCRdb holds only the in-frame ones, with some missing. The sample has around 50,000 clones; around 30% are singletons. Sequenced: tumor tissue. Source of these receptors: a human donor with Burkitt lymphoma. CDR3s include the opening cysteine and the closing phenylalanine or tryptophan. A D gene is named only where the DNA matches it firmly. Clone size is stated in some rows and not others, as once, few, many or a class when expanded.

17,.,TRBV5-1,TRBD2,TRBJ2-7,TGCGCCAGCAGTTGGGGACTAGCGGGGGCCCTGAACTACGAGCAGTACTTC,CASSWGLAGALNYEQYF
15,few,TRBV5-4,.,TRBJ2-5,TGTGCCAGCAGTCTACTTGGGGAAATGGGAGAGACCCAGTACTTC,CASSLLGEMGETQYF
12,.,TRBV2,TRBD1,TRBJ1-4,TGTGCCAGCAGTGTGGACAGGGAAAAACTGTTTTTT,CASSVDREKLFF
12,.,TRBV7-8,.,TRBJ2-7,TGTGCCAGCAGCTTAGTACGGGGCGAGCAGTACTTC,CASSLVRGEQYF
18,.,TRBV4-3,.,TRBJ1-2,TGCGCCAGCAGCCAAGGGGTAGGGGGGGCCTCTTCAGGCTATGGCTACACCTTC,CASSQGVGGASSGYGYTF
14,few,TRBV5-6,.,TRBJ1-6,TGTGCCAGCAGCTTGTCGGCAGCCTATTCACCCCTCCACTTT,CASSLSAAYSPLHF
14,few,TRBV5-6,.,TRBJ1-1,TGTGCCAGCAGCTTGGCCCGGGGCGCCACTGAAGCTTTCTTT,CASSLARGATEAFF
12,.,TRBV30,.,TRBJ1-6,TGTGCCTGGTCGGATGGGGTCTCGCCCCTCCACTTT,CAWSDGVSPLHF
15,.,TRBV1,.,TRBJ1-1,TGCACCAGCAGCCAAGAAAGCGGGCGAGGTACTGAAGCTTTCTTT,CTSSQESGRGTEAFF
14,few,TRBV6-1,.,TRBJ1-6,TGTGCCAGTACTTCAGCTGAGTATAATTCACCCCTCCACTTT,CASTSAEYNSPLHF
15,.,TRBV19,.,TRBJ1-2,TGTGCCAGTAGTTTCCGGGACACCACTTGGTATGGCTACACCTTC,CASSFRDTTWYGYTF
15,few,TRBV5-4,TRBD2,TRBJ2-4,TGTGCCAGCTCACTAGCGGGGGGTACCAAAAACATTCAGTACTTC,CASSLAGGTKNIQYF
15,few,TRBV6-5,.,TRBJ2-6,TGTGCCAGCAGTTGGGGGATAGGTGGGGCCAACGTCCTGACTTTC,CASSWGIGGANVLTF
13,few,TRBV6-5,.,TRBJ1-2,TGTGCCAGCAGTTACTCTGGCAAGTATGGCTACACCTTC,CASSYSGKYGYTF
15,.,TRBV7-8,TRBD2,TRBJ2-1,TGTGCCAGCAGCCCAGTGGGCGGGGGGTTAGATGAGCAGTTCTTC,CASSPVGGGLDEQFF
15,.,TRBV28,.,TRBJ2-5,TGTGCCAGCAGTTTATCACCAGGACAGTTAGTCCTCCAGTACTTC,CASSLSPGQLVLQYF
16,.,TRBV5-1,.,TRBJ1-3,TGCGCCAGCAGCTTGAGTGTTGGGGGAGGTGGAAACACCATATATTTT,CASSLSVGGGGNTIYF